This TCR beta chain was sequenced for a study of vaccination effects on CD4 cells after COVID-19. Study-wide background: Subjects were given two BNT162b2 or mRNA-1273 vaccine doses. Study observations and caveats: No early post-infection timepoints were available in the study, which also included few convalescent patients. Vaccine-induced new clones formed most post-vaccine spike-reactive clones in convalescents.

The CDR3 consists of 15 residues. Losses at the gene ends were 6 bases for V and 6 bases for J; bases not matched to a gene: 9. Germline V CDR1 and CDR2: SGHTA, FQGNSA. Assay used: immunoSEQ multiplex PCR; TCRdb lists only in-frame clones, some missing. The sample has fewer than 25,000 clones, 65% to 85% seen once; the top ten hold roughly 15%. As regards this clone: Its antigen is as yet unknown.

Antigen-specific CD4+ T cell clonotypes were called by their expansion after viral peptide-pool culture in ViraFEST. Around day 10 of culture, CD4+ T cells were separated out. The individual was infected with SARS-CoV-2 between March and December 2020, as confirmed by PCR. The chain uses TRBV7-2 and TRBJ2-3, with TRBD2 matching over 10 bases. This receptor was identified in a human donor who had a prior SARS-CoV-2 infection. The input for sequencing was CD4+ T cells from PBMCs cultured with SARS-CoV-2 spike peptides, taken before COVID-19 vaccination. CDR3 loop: CASRRAGGPGDTQYF. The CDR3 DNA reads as TGTGCCAGCAGAAGAGCGGGAGGGCCGGGGGATACGCAGTATTTT.